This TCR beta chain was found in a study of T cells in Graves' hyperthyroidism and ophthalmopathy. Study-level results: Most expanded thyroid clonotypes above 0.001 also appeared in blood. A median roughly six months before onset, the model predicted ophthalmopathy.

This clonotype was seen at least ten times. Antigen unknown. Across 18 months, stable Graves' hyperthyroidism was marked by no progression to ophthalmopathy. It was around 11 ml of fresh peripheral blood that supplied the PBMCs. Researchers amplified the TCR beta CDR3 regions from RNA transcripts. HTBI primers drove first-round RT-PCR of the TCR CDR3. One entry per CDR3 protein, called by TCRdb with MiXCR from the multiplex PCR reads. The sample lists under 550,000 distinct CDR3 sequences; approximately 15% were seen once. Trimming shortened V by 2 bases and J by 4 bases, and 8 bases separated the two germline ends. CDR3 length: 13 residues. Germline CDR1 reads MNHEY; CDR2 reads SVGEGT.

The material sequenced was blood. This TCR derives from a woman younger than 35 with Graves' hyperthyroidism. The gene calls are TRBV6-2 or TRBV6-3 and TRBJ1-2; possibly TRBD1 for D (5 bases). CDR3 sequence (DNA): TGTGCCAGCAGTTACGCAGGGCTCTATGGCTACACCTTC. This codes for CASSYAGLYGYTF.